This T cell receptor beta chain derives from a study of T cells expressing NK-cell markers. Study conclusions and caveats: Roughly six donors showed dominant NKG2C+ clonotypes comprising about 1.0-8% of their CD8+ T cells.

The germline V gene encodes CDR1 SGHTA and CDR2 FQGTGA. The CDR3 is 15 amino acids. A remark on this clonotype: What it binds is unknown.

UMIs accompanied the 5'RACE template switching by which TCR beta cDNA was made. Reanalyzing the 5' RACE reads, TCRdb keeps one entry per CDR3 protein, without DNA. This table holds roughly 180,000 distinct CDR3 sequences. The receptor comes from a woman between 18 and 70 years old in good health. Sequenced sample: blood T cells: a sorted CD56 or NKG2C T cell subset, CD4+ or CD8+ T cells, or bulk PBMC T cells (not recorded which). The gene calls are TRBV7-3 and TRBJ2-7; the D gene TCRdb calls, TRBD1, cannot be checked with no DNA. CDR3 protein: CASSPSTDRGYEQYF.